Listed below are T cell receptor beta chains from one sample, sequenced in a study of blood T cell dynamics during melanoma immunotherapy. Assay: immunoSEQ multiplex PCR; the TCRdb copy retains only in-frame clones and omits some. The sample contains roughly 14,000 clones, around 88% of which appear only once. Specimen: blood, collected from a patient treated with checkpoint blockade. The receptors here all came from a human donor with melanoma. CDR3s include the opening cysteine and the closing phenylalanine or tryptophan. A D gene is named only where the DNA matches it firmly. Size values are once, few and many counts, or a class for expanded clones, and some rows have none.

TGTGCCAGCAGCTTGGCCGGGGGGAGCGGGTGGGAGCAGTACTTC | CASSLAGGSGWEQYF | TRBJ2-7 | TRBD2 | TRBV5-4 | -
TGTGCCAGCAGCCAGTCAGATACGCAGTATTTT | CASSQSDTQYF | TRBJ2-3 | - | TRBV7-8 | -
TGTGCCAGCGCTTTTGCGGGTTCCTACGAGCAGTACTTC | CASAFAGSYEQYF | TRBJ2-7 | - | TRBV5-3 | -
TGCGCCAGCAGCGACCGGACAGGGATCTACGAGCAGTACTTC | CASSDRTGIYEQYF | TRBJ2-7 | TRBD1 | TRBV5-1 | -
TGTGCCAGCAGCCATGGTGGCGGGGAGCGAGGGGAGCAGTTCTTC | CASSHGGGERGEQFF | TRBJ2-1 | - | TRBV16 | once
TGTGCCAGTAGGGCGAGCGGGGGGTATAACAATGAGCAGTTCTTC | CASRASGGYNNEQFF | TRBJ2-1 | TRBD2 | TRBV19 | once
TGTGCCAGCAGCTTAGACACCGGGGAGCTGTTTTTT | CASSLDTGELFF | TRBJ2-2 | - | TRBV7-2 | -
TGCAGTGCTAAGTTCTCGCCCGAGCAGTACTTC | CSAKFSPEQYF | TRBJ2-7 | - | TRBV20-1 | -
TGTGCCAGCAGCTCGAGTGACAGCCCCCTGGGCTACGAGCAGTACTTC | CASSSSDSPLGYEQYF | TRBJ2-7 | - | TRBV11-2 | -
TGTGCCAGCAGGATTAGCGGGAGAGAGACAGATACGCAGTATTTT | CASRISGRETDTQYF | TRBJ2-3 | TRBD2 | TRBV9 | -
TGTGCCAGCAGCTCCAGGGGAGGCTCGTACAATGAGCAGTTCTTC | CASSSRGGSYNEQFF | TRBJ2-1 | - | TRBV7-3 | -
TGTGCCAGCAGTTTATTAGCGGGAGGGCCAAATTACAATGAGCAGTTCTTC | CASSLLAGGPNYNEQFF | TRBJ2-1 | TRBD2 | TRBV28 | -
TGTGCTAGCAGAGAGACAGGGGGCACCGGGGAGCTGTTTTTT | CASRETGGTGELFF | TRBJ2-2 | TRBD1 | TRBV7-7 | few
TGTGCCAGCAGCTTAACGAGGCGGACGCCCCAGTACTTC | CASSLTRRTPQYF | TRBJ2-7 | - | TRBV11-3 | -
TGTGCCAGTAGCGTTTCTAGCGGGAGTTATTACACCGGGGAGCTGTTTTTT | CASSVSSGSYYTGELFF | TRBJ2-2 | TRBD2 | TRBV19 | -
TGTGCCAGCAGTTACGGCCCTCTCCGGTTCGAGCAGTACTTC | CASSYGPLRFEQYF | TRBJ2-7 | - | TRBV6-5 | -
TGTGCCAGCAGTTCATCCGGGACTAGCAGGTTCGATGAGCAGTTCTTC | CASSSSGTSRFDEQFF | TRBJ2-1 | TRBD2 | TRBV28 | -
TGTGCCAGCTCACCATCGAGGGGGTCCCAGGTGAACGAGCAGTACTTC | CASSPSRGSQVNEQYF | TRBJ2-7 | - | TRBV18 | -
TGTGCCAGCAGCCTGGGACTAGCGAAATACAATGAGCAGTTCTTC | CASSLGLAKYNEQFF | TRBJ2-1 | TRBD2 | TRBV5-4 | -
TGCGCCAGCAGCCAAGATCTTAAAGCGGGACCCCAAAACATTCAGTACTTC | CASSQDLKAGPQNIQYF | TRBJ2-4 | TRBD2 | TRBV4-1 | -
TGTGCCAGCAGACCGAGCTCCTACGAGCAGTACTTC | CASRPSSYEQYF | TRBJ2-7 | - | TRBV6-6 | -
TGCGCCAGCAGCGCGGGACAGGGAGGGGTCTACAATGAGCAGTTCTTC | CASSAGQGGVYNEQFF | TRBJ2-1 | TRBD1 | TRBV5-1 | -
TGTGCCAGTGGGGACATTAGGAACACTGAAGCTTTCTTT | CASGDIRNTEAFF | TRBJ1-1 | - | TRBV19 | -
TGTGCCAGCAGTTTATCGGACACGGGAAAACTGTTTTTT | CASSLSDTGKLFF | TRBJ1-4 | - | TRBV27 | -
TGTGCCAGCAGTTACATAGCGCAGAAAGATACGCAGTATTTT | CASSYIAQKDTQYF | TRBJ2-3 | - | TRBV6-5 | -
TGTGCCAGCAGGGATCTCCAGGGAGGCGAGCAGTACTTC | CASRDLQGGEQYF | TRBJ2-7 | - | TRBV28 | -
TGTGCCATCCAAGGACAGGAGGGAACTGAAGCTTTCTTT | CAIQGQEGTEAFF | TRBJ1-1 | TRBD1 | TRBV28 | -
TGTGCCAGCTCCTCCATGTGGGGGAACACAGATACGCAGTATTTT | CASSSMWGNTDTQYF | TRBJ2-3 | - | TRBV19 | -
TGTGCCAGCAGAGGCCAGATCTATGGCTACACCTTC | CASRGQIYGYTF | TRBJ1-2 | - | TRBV2 | -
TGCGCCAGCAGCTTGGGGGCCCTAGCGGGAGGGAAAGAGACCCAGTACTTC | CASSLGALAGGKETQYF | TRBJ2-5 | TRBD2 | TRBV5-1 | -
TGTGCCAGCTCACCGCCGGGACTAGCGGGAGTCAGTACCGGGGAGCTGTTTTTT | CASSPPGLAGVSTGELFF | TRBJ2-2 | TRBD2 | TRBV18 | -
TGTGCCAGCAGTCCCGGACTACCTAGGGGGGAGCAGTACTTC | CASSPGLPRGEQYF | TRBJ2-5 | - | TRBV28 | -